One sample yielded the 10 T cell receptor beta chains listed below, sequenced in a study of metastatic and nonmetastatic thyroid tumors. TCRdb re-analyzed the PCR reads through MiXCR. The sample has some 15,000 clones; 27% are singletons. Patients had received no treatment of any kind before thyroid surgery. Source material: adjacent normal tissue. All receptors derive from a female donor with papillary thyroid cancer or a benign thyroid nodule (not recorded which). Some clones in this sample may be carry-over from other donors' samples.

V is TRBV6-5 and J is TRBJ2-1, with 8 positions matching TRBD1. CDR1 and CDR2 from the germline V gene are MNHEY and SVGAGI. J was trimmed by 3 bases and V by 5 bases; bases with no gene match: 9. This CDR3 is built from 16 residues. The CDR3 DNA reads as TGTGCCAGCAGTCTTTCAGGGGGCAAATTCTACAATGAGCAGTTCTTC. Its protein product is CASSLSGGKFYNEQFF.

The chain combines TRBV20-1 with TRBJ2-4, with a possible D match to TRBD2 (5 bases). V lost 0 bases, J lost 12 bases, and 9 bases lay in between. CDR3 length: 11 amino acids. CDR1 and CDR2 from the germline V gene are DFQATT and SNEGSKA (reference sequence). The CDR3 loop is CSARDNEGQYF. In DNA, the CDR3 is TGCAGTGCTAGAGACAACGAGGGTCAGTACTTC.

By share, this clone counts as medium-sized (0.01 to 0.1%). The chain links TRBV7-9 to TRBJ1-1; D might be TRBD1 (5 bases). Germline CDR1 reads SEHNR; CDR2 reads FQNEAQ (reference sequence). V was pared by 4 bases and J by 1 base, with 10 bases between. The CDR3 is made up of 14 amino acids. This chain's CDR3 is CASSWGPQNTEAFF. As DNA, the CDR3 is TGTGCCAGCAGCTGGGGACCTCAGAACACTGAAGCTTTCTTT.

This clone was picked up a small number of times. J is TRBJ2-5 and V is TRBV20-1; maybe TRBD1 (7 bases). The germline V gene has CDR1 DFQATT and CDR2 SNEGSKA (reference sequence). V lost 5 bases and J 5 bases, leaving 21 bases between the germline ends. The CDR3 is 15 amino acids. The CDR3 spells CSAELGQGGMETQYF. CDR3 in DNA: TGCAGTGCTGAGTTAGGTCAGGGGGGAATGGAGACCCAGTACTTC.

The V call is TRBV20-1, the J call TRBJ1-2; TRBD1 matches 7 bases. J gave up 5 bases and V 4 bases, and 10 bases lay outside the gene matches. There are 14 residues in the CDR3. Germline CDR1 is DFQATT and CDR2 is SNEGSKA (reference sequence). In nucleotides, the CDR3 is TGCAGTGCTAATCGTGCCGGGACAGTGTATGGCTACACCTTC. Translating it yields CSANRAGTVYGYTF.

This clone was seen repeatedly, ten times or more. A read error may explain this, as a much larger clone is one base away. The chain joins TRBV20-1 to TRBJ2-5, with 10 bases lining up with TRBD2. V shed 3 bases, J shed 9 bases, and the junction held 10 bases outside the gene matches. CDR1 is DFQATT and CDR2 is SNEGSKA in the germline V gene (reference sequence). The CDR3 length is 14 residues. The CDR3 nucleotides read TGCAGTGCTAGCCTAGCGGGAGTTTTGGAGGCCCAGTACTTC. Translating gives CSASLAGVLEAQYF.

A few counts support this clone. The rearrangement joins TRBV28 to TRBJ1-5; D gene unclear. The V and J ends lost 4 bases and 6 bases respectively, with 10 bases between them. Germline CDR1 MDHEN, CDR2 SYDVKM. The length of the CDR3 is 13 residues. For the CDR3, the DNA is TGTGCCAGCAGTTGGGCCCAGGCTCAGCCCCAGCATTTT. It codes for CASSWAQAQPQHF.

This sequence joins TRBV12-3 or TRBV12-4 and TRBJ1-1; no definite D call. The ends were cut back, 5 bases at V and 3 bases at J, with 16 bases in the middle. The CDR3 runs to 15 residues. CDR3 bases: TGTGCCAGCAGTAACAACAAGGGAGAGGACACTGAAGCTTTCTTT. It yields the protein CASSNNKGEDTEAFF.

The chain combines TRBV20-1 with TRBJ2-7; tentatively, D is TRBD1 (6 bases). Trimming pared 6 bases from V and 6 bases from J, leaving 15 bases between. The CDR3 spans 12 residues. Germline loops: CDR1 DFQATT, CDR2 SNEGSKA (reference sequence). The CDR3 DNA is TGCAGTGCAAGAAAAGTAGGGGGCGAGCAGTACTTC. It yields the protein CSARKVGGEQYF.

The sample holds a few counts of this clone. The chain has TRBV10-1 and TRBJ2-3, with D unresolved. The CDR3 length is 15 residues. V lost 2 bases, J lost 5 bases, and 14 bases lay in between. Germline V gives CDR1 WNHNN, CDR2 SYGVQD (reference sequence). The CDR3 loop is CASSERLPTLDTQYF. The CDR3, as DNA: TGCGCCAGCAGTGAGCGGCTTCCAACGCTAGATACGCAGTATTTT.